These 4 T cell receptor beta chains came from one sample sequenced in a study of blood T cell repertoires in COVID-19. Assay used: immunoSEQ multiplex PCR; TCRdb lists only in-frame clones, some missing. The table includes around 130,000 clones, 80% to 90% detected once. Source material: peripheral blood. The receptors shown here come from a human donor in a cohort sampled during active COVID-19.

The chain links TRBV19 to TRBJ2-5, with TRBD2 matching over 12 bases. The CDR3 consists of 16 residues. Looked up from germline, CDR1 is LNHDA and CDR2 is SQIVND (reference sequence). The trim removed 4 bases at V and 5 bases at J, leaving 8 bases unmatched. The CDR3 reads CASSNRLAGVPETQYF. CDR3 DNA sequence: TGTGCCAGTAGTAATCGACTAGCGGGGGTCCCGGAGACCCAGTACTTC.

This clone was observed a few times. The chain links TRBV2 to TRBJ2-1; 7 bases are a match to TRBD1. CDR1 SNHLY and CDR2 FYNNEI come from the germline V gene. The CDR3 length is 17 residues. V lost 5 bases and J lost 4; bases outside the gene matches: 14. The CDR3 spells CASSQSRDSTFYNEQFF. CDR3 nucleotide sequence: TGTGCCAGCAGTCAATCACGGGACAGCACGTTTTACAATGAGCAGTTCTTC. The variable domain in full, completed from reference TRBV2 and TRBJ2-1, reads EPEVTQTPSHQVTQMGQEVILRCVPISNHLYFYWYRQILGQKVEFLVSFYNNEISEKSEIFDDQFSVERPDGSNFTLKIRSTKLEDSAMYFCASSQSRDSTFYNEQFFGPGTRLTVL.

This chain links TRBV5-1 with TRBJ2-1; 9 bases are a match to TRBD1. The CDR3 totals 14 residues. V was clipped by 6 bases and J by 8 bases; unmatched bases: 9. In germline, CDR1 is SGHRS, CDR2 YFSETQ. This chain's CDR3 is CASKRTGVGDEQFF. CDR3 in DNA: TGCGCCAGCAAAAGGACAGGGGTTGGCGATGAGCAGTTCTTC.

V usage is TRBV5-1 and J usage is TRBJ2-3; TRBD1 aligns across 8 bases. Germline-derived CDR1 and CDR2 are SGHRS and YFSETQ. V lost 4 bases to trimming and J lost 4 bases; unmatched junction nucleotides: 17. The CDR3 sequence is 18 residues long. The CDR3 here is CASSPGRTQGAGSDTQYF. CDR3 DNA sequence: TGCGCCAGCAGCCCCGGCCGCACTCAGGGGGCAGGTTCAGATACGCAGTATTTT.